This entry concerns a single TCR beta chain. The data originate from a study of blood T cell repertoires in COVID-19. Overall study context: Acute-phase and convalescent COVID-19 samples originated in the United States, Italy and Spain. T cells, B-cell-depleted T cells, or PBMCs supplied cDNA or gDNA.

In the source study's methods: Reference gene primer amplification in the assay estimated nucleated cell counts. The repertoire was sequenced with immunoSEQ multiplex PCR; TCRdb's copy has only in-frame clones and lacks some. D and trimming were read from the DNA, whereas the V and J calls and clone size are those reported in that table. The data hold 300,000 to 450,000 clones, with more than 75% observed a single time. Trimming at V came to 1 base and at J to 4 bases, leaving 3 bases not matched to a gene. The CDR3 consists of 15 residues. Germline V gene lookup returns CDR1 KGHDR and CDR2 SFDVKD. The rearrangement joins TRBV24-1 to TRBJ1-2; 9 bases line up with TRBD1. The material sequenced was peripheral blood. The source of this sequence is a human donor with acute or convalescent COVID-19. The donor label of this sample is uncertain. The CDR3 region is CATSDLKTGGYGYTF. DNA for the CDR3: TGTGCCACCAGTGATTTAAAGACAGGGGGCTATGGCTACACCTTC.